This T cell receptor (beta chain) was obtained from a study of T cell repertoires in cytomegalovirus infection. Study context: Public TCR beta signatures provided an indication of both CMV infection and a matching HLA type.

Germline V gives CDR1 MNHEY, CDR2 SVGAGI. The CDR3 sequence is 13 residues long. The ends were cut back, 7 bases at V and 4 bases at J, with 13 bases in the middle. TCRdb redid the calling of the reads with MiXCR, one entry per CDR3 protein. The table includes more than 350,000 distinct CDR3 sequences, about 33% detected once. The TCR comes from a human donor in good health (CMV status not recorded). Some clones in this sample may be carry-over from other donors' samples. Sequenced input: PBMCs. The rearrangement links TRBV6-5 to TRBJ1-1; D may be TRBD1 (5 bases). The DNA of the CDR3 is TGTGCCAGCACCCAGGGCGCGGCCACTGAAGCTTTCTTT. This codes for CASTQGAATEAFF.